This TCR beta chain originates from a study of blood T cell repertoires in COVID-19. Whole-study context: Acute and convalescent COVID-19 specimens originated in the United States, Italy and Spain. T cells, B-cell-depleted T cells, or PBMCs provided the cDNA or gDNA that served as material.

The CDR3 covers 14 residues. The V end was cut by 0 bases, the J end by 4 bases, with 5 bases between. Germline-derived CDR1 and CDR2 are SGHDT and YYEEEE. Original processing notes: Cell counts per sample came from amplifying reference gene primers. Measured with immunoSEQ multiplex PCR; TCRdb has only the in-frame clones, and not every one. V and J calls and clone size are given by that table; D and trimming were obtained from the DNA. The sample has some 120,000 clones, 90% seen once. The chain recombines TRBV5-6 with TRBJ1-6; unclear D gene. The clonotype comes from a human donor with active COVID-19. The donor label of this sample is uncertain. Sample: peripheral blood. CDR3 sequence reads: CASSLAGYNSPLHF. CDR3 DNA: TGTGCCAGCAGCTTGGCGGGATATAATTCACCCCTCCACTTT.